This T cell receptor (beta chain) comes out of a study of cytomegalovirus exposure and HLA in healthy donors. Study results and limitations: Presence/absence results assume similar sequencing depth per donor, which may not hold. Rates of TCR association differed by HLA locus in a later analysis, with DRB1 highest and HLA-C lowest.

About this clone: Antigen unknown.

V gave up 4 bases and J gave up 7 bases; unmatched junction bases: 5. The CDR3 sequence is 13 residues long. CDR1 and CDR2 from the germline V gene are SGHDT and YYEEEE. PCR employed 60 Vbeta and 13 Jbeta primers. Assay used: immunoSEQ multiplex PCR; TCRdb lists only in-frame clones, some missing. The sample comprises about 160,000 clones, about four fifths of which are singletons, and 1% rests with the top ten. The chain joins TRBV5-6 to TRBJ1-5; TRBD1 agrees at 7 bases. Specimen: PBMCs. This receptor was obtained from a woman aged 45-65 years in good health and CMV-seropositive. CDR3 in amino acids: CASSRQGSQPQHF. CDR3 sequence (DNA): TGTGCCAGCAGCCGACAGGGATCACAGCCCCAGCATTTT.